These 13 T cell receptor beta chains came from one sample sequenced in a study of OX40 agonist ivuxolimab in advanced cancers. The data were produced by immunoSEQ multiplex PCR, yet TCRdb's version contains in-frame clones alone and is incomplete. This sample has about 35,000 clones, with 65% to 85% found just once. The sample consisted of CD4+ or CD8+ T cells sorted from blood, taken in a trial of the OX40 agonist ivuxolimab. The source of these receptors is an adult with an advanced solid tumor such as melanoma, head and neck, liver or kidney cancer.

The chain couples TRBV5-4 to TRBJ2-7; D perhaps matches TRBD2 (5 bases). Trimming shortened V by 4 bases and J by 0 bases, and 11 bases separated the two germline ends. Germline CDR1 is SGHNT and CDR2 is YYREEE (reference sequence). There are 14 residues in the CDR3. CDR3 region: CASSQERVSYEQYF. CDR3 nucleotides: TGTGCCAGCAGCCAAGAGAGGGTCTCCTACGAGCAGTACTTC.

The chain joins TRBV19 to TRBJ2-2; 7 bases are a match to TRBD1. Germline loops: CDR1 LNHDA, CDR2 SQIVND (reference sequence). J gave up 0 bases and V 7 bases, and 5 bases lay outside the gene matches. CDR3 length equals 15 residues. CDR3 loop: CASKDRVTNTGELFF. The CDR3 DNA follows: TGTGCCAGTAAAGACAGGGTCACGAACACCGGGGAGCTGTTTTTT.

This chain links TRBV5-8 with TRBJ1-3; D call uncertain. V shed 0 bases and J shed 2 bases, with 9 bases lying between them. The CDR3 covers 15 residues. Germline V CDR1 and CDR2: SGHTS, YDEGEE. CDR3 amino acids: CASSLGPVTGNTIYF. The CDR3 DNA follows: TGTGCCAGCAGCTTGGGACCTGTTACTGGAAACACCATATATTTT.

The genes are TRBV7-9 and TRBJ2-1; 7 bases align to TRBD2. The CDR3 loop spans 16 amino acids. Germline CDR1 reads SEHNR; CDR2 reads FQNEAQ (reference sequence). V lost 6 bases and J lost 2; bases outside the gene matches: 10. DNA of the CDR3: TGTGCCAGCAGGGGGGGGAGCGAAAAACCCTACAATGAGCAGTTCTTC. Protein product: CASRGGSEKPYNEQFF.

V usage is TRBV19 and J usage is TRBJ2-1; the D is unclear. Trimming left V 1 base short and J 9 bases short, with 7 bases between. Germline V gene data show CDR1 as LNHDA and CDR2 as SQIVND (reference sequence). The CDR3 is 12 residues long. For the CDR3, the DNA is TGTGCCAGTAGTATAGGGGCTTTTGAGCAGTTCTTC. It specifies CASSIGAFEQFF.

The V call is TRBV4-1, the J call TRBJ2-7; D is uncertain. The CDR3 is 14 residues long. Germline V lookup: CDR1 MGHRA, CDR2 YSYEKL. Trimming removed 0 bases from V and 1 base from J, with 7 bases in between. DNA of the CDR3: TGCGCCAGCAGCCAAGATACTCGGTCCTACGAGCAGTACTTC. Amino acid sequence: CASSQDTRSYEQYF.

This clone was observed a few times. The V and J genes are TRBV7-3 and TRBJ2-1; D possibly uses TRBD1 or TRBD2 (5 bases each). CDR3 size: 14 residues. The germline V gene encodes CDR1 SGHTA and CDR2 FQGTGA. V lost 5 bases and J lost 2, with 10 bases in between. The CDR3 sequence is CASSPQGPYNEQFF. For the CDR3, the DNA is TGTGCCAGCAGCCCCCAGGGACCCTACAATGAGCAGTTCTTC. The whole variable domain, remainder taken from reference TRBV7-3 and TRBJ2-1, is GAGVSQTPSNKVTEKGKYVELRCDPISGHTALYWYRQSLGQGPEFLIYFQGTGAADDSGLPNDRFFAVRPEGSVSTLKIQRTERGDSAVYLCASSPQGPYNEQFFGPGTRLTVL.

Worth noting for this clone: The same CDR3 arises from other DNA sequences in this sample as well. The chain couples TRBV29-1 to TRBJ1-1, with a possible D match to TRBD1 (5 bases). Germline assignment: CDR1 SQVTM and CDR2 ANQGSEA. The CDR3 is 11 amino acids. V was pared by 5 bases and J by 6 bases, with 10 bases between. The CDR3 DNA follows: TGCAGCGTTCGCAGGGAGGCTGAAGCTTTCTTT. It codes for CSVRREAEAFF.

The chain uses TRBV28 and TRBJ2-1; TRBD1 might be the D (5 bases). CDR1 is MDHEN, CDR2 SYDVKM, per germline. CDR3 length equals 11 residues. V was trimmed by 7 bases and J by 7 bases, leaving 8 bases between them. CDR3 DNA sequence: TGTGCCAGCATTGGGGCGAATGAGCAGTTCTTC. This encodes CASIGANEQFF.

The V call is TRBV7-9, the J call TRBJ2-5; TRBD1 is a possible D gene (5 bases). Trimming took off 4 bases at V and 2 bases at J, with 17 bases between the two ends. CDR3 length: 16 amino acids. CDR1 and CDR2 from the germline V gene are SEHNR and FQNEAQ (reference sequence). The CDR3 DNA reads TGTGCCAGCAGCTCATACCTAGGGGCCAGGCAAGAGACCCAGTACTTC. The encoded protein is CASSSYLGARQETQYF. Looking up the rest from reference TRBV7-9 and TRBJ2-5 gives the full variable domain: DTGVSQNPRHKITKRGQNVTFRCDPISEHNRLYWYRQTLGQGPEFLTYFQNEAQLEKSRLLSDRFSAERPKGSFSTLEIQRTEQGDSAMYLCASSSYLGARQETQYFGPGTRLLVL.

This clone was seen only once. The chain employs TRBV4-1 and TRBJ2-1; 14 nucleotides line up with TRBD2. Germline assignment: CDR1 MGHRA and CDR2 YSYEKL. V gave up 2 bases and J gave up 0 bases; unmatched junction bases: 6. CDR3 length equals 19 residues. CDR3 bases: TGCGCCAGCAGCCAACCGGGACTAGCGGGGGCCCTCTCCTACAATGAGCAGTTCTTC. Translated: CASSQPGLAGALSYNEQFF.

This chain connects TRBV6-5 to TRBJ1-4; D remains unclear. The CDR3 is 12 residues long. V was trimmed by 6 bases and J by 5 bases, leaving 7 bases between them. Germline loops: CDR1 MNHEY, CDR2 SVGAGI. CDR3 amino acids: CASRRVNEKLFF. Here the CDR3 DNA reads TGTGCCAGCAGGAGGGTAAATGAAAAACTGTTTTTT.

V and J are TRBV2 and TRBJ2-3, with unresolved D. The V end lost 4 bases, the J end lost 3 bases, and 14 bases lay between the germline ends. The CDR3 extends over 15 amino acids. Per germline, CDR1 SNHLY and CDR2 FYNNEI. The CDR3 reads CASSAGSVGTDTQYF. CDR3 bases: TGTGCCAGCAGTGCCGGCAGCGTAGGGACAGATACGCAGTATTTT.